This is a list of T cell receptor beta chains from one sample in a study of cytomegalovirus exposure and HLA in healthy donors. Using immunoSEQ multiplex PCR, the repertoire was profiled, and TCRdb retains in-frame clones only, with some absent. Of more than 90,000 clones detected, more than 70% appear once; the ten largest clones hold approximately 2%. Source material: PBMCs. The receptors were gathered from a young man in good health and CMV-seronegative. CDR3s include the opening cysteine and the closing phenylalanine or tryptophan. The order of the fields is clone size, D gene, J gene, V gene, CDR3 DNA, CDR3 protein. D genes are given only for firm matches. Clone size, where shown, is once, few, many, or a class for clones that have expanded.

-,-,TRBJ2-1,TRBV10-2,TGCGCCAGCACTCCCGGGTTTGAGCAGTTCTTC,CASTPGFEQFF
-,TRBD1,TRBJ2-1,TRBV6-1,TGTGCCAGCAGTGAAACTCGGACAGGGTTCGATGAGCAGTTCTTC,CASSETRTGFDEQFF
few,TRBD1,TRBJ1-2,TRBV4-2,TGTGCCAGCAGCCAGGCTCCAGGGGGCGAGGGTGGCTACACCTTC,CASSQAPGGEGGYTF
-,-,TRBJ2-7,TRBV27,TGTGCCAGCAGTTTTAGTGAAATCGGCGAGCAGTACTTC,CASSFSEIGEQYF
-,-,TRBJ2-1,TRBV5-1,TGCGCCAGCAGCTTGGCGGGTTTAAACCAATACAATGAGCAGTTCTTC,CASSLAGLNQYNEQFF
-,-,TRBJ1-4,TRBV29-1,TGCAGCGTTGGGGCTTTCGATGAAAAACTGTTTTTT,CSVGAFDEKLFF
once,-,TRBJ1-2,TRBV6-1,TGTGCCAGCAGCGCGGGCTACGGTGGCTACACCTTC,CASSAGYGGYTF
-,TRBD2,TRBJ2-2,TRBV10-1,TGCGCCAGCAGTGATATAGCGGGAGCCGGGGAGCTGTTTTTT,CASSDIAGAGELFF
once,TRBD1,TRBJ1-2,TRBV28,TGTGCCAGCAGTTTACCTCCGGGACAGGGGGCGTATGGCTACACCTTC,CASSLPPGQGAYGYTF
-,-,TRBJ1-1,TRBV18,TGTGCCAGCTCCGGCGACAGGAGCACTGAAGCTTTCTTT,CASSGDRSTEAFF
once,-,TRBJ1-1,TRBV6-1,TGTGCCAGCAGTGAAAATACAAGGGGAGGGACTGAAGCTTTCTTT,CASSENTRGGTEAFF
-,-,TRBJ1-3,TRBV10-2,TGCGCCAGCAGTGACCTGAGGGCTGGAAACACCATATATTTT,CASSDLRAGNTIYF
once,-,TRBJ1-2,TRBV21-1,TGTGCCAGCAGCAAAGTTTACAGGGGAAGTGGCTACACCTTC,CASSKVYRGSGYTF
-,-,TRBJ1-5,TRBV19,TGTGCCAGTAGTTCTTCCGAGGGCCCGTATAGCAATCAGCCCCAGCATTTT,CASSSSEGPYSNQPQHF
-,-,TRBJ2-7,TRBV20-1,TGCAGTGCCCCAGGGTACTACGAGCAGTACTTC,CSAPGYYEQYF
once,-,TRBJ1-1,TRBV2,TGTGCCAGCAGTAACAACAGGAACACTGAAGCTTTCTTT,CASSNNRNTEAFF
-,TRBD1,TRBJ2-7,TRBV18,TGTGCCAGCTCAGGGCGGACAGGGGGTCTCGACGAGCAGTACTTC,CASSGRTGGLDEQYF
-,TRBD1,TRBJ1-2,TRBV4-1,TGCGCCAGCAGCCAAGATCTGGGACAGGGATATGGCTACACCTTC,CASSQDLGQGYGYTF
-,-,TRBJ1-2,TRBV10-2,TGCGCCAGCGCAGTAGCAGCTAGCTACACCTTC,CASAVAASYTF
-,TRBD1,TRBJ1-2,TRBV4-1,TGCGCCAGCAGCCAGGGACAGGGATTCTATGGCTACACCTTC,CASSQGQGFYGYTF
-,TRBD2,TRBJ2-2,TRBV5-6,TGTGCCAGCAGCCATAGCGGGAGGGTTACCGGGGAGCTGTTTTTT,CASSHSGRVTGELFF
-,-,TRBJ2-7,TRBV28,TGTGCCAGCAGCACCCCGTTGGGGGAGGCCCTCCTCGAGCAGTACTTC,CASSTPLGEALLEQYF
-,TRBD1,TRBJ1-2,TRBV6-1,TGTGCCAGCAGTGAATTAGGACAGGAGGATAACCACTATGGCTACACCTTC,CASSELGQEDNHYGYTF
-,TRBD1,TRBJ2-5,TRBV6-1,TGTGCCAGTGCAGGGGGCCAATTGAAGACCCAGTACTTC,CASAGGQLKTQYF
-,-,TRBJ1-3,TRBV5-1,TGCGCCAGCAGCTTGACAAATGTACAGAGCTCTGGAAACACCATATATTTT,CASSLTNVQSSGNTIYF
-,-,TRBJ1-2,TRBV6-5,TGTGCCAGCAGTGCCGGGTTCTATGGCTACACCTTC,CASSAGFYGYTF
-,-,TRBJ2-7,TRBV5-6,TGTGCCAGCGCGACTTCCAGCTCCTACGAGCAGTACTTC,CASATSSSYEQYF
-,TRBD1,TRBJ2-2,TRBV6-6,TGTGCCAGCAGTGGACAGGTTTTTAACACCGGGGAGCTGTTTTTT,CASSGQVFNTGELFF
-,-,TRBJ1-1,TRBV6-1,TGTGCCAGCAGCGCTCGAGGTCCCGAAGGTGAAGCTTTCTTT,CASSARGPEGEAFF
-,-,TRBJ2-7,TRBV5-6,TGTGCCAGCAGCTTGGGAGCTAGGTCGGAGTACTTC,CASSLGARSEYF
-,TRBD2,TRBJ2-7,TRBV7-2,TGTGCCAGCAGCTCAGTCGGGACTAGCGGCTACGAGCAGTACTTC,CASSSVGTSGYEQYF
-,TRBD1,TRBJ1-5,TRBV2,TGTGCCAGCAGTGCCAACCGGGACAGGGGACTTCAGCCCCAGCATTTT,CASSANRDRGLQPQHF
once,-,TRBJ2-3,TRBV29-1,TGCAGCGTTGACGTGGGAGGCGTGACAGATACGCAGTATTTT,CSVDVGGVTDTQYF
-,TRBD2,TRBJ2-7,TRBV27,TGTGCCAGCAGTTTTAGCGGGGTCAGTCTCTACGAGCAGTACTTC,CASSFSGVSLYEQYF
-,-,TRBJ1-1,TRBV28,TGTGCCGCAGGGGCGAGAAACACTGAAGCTTTCTTT,CAAGARNTEAFF
-,-,TRBJ1-1,TRBV4-3,TGCGCCAGCAGCCAAGTTAACCTAAACACTGAAGCTTTCTTT,CASSQVNLNTEAFF
-,TRBD2,TRBJ2-7,TRBV9,TGTGCCAGCAGCGTATCCGGGACTAGCGACTACGAGCAGTACTTC,CASSVSGTSDYEQYF
-,-,TRBJ2-7,TRBV28,TGTGCCAGCAGCCCGGTTTACGGGGGAAAATACGAGCAGTACTTC,CASSPVYGGKYEQYF
-,TRBD1,TRBJ2-3,TRBV6-1,TGTGCCAGCAGTGACCCGGGACAGGGGGTAGATACGCAGTATTTT,CASSDPGQGVDTQYF
few,TRBD1,TRBJ1-2,TRBV6-5,TGTGCCAGCACACAGACAGGGGGCAGGTATGGCTACACCTTC,CASTQTGGRYGYTF
many,TRBD1,TRBJ2-1,TRBV10-3,TGTGCCATCAGTGACACAGGGGGCTCCTACAATGAGCAGTTCTTC,CAISDTGGSYNEQFF
-,-,TRBJ2-5,TRBV2,TGTGCCAGCGATGGGCACGAGACCCAGTACTTC,CASDGHETQYF
-,-,TRBJ2-7,TRBV11-2,TGTGCCAGCAGCGCCCAAACAGGAAGTGTGGATCAGCAGTACTTC,CASSAQTGSVDQQYF
-,-,TRBJ2-6,TRBV28,TGTGCCAGCAGAAGCCTGGGGGCCAACGTCCTGACTTTC,CASRSLGANVLTF
-,-,TRBJ2-7,TRBV28,TGTGCCAGCAGATACAACAGAGCACCGTACGAGCAGTACTTC,CASRYNRAPYEQYF
few,-,TRBJ2-7,TRBV2,TGTGCCAGCAGCGAACAACAGGCTAAAGTCGACGAGCAGTACTTC,CASSEQQAKVDEQYF
-,TRBD2,TRBJ2-7,TRBV7-6,TGTGCCAGCAGCTTCGGACTAGCGGCGGGGGAGCAGTACTTC,CASSFGLAAGEQYF
-,-,TRBJ1-1,TRBV27,TGTGCCAGCAGTTTATCAGGGGCGAGTAGCACTGAAGCTTTCTTT,CASSLSGASSTEAFF
-,TRBD1,TRBJ2-7,TRBV11-2,TGTGCCAGCAGCTTAAACCTCGGGACAGGGGTGCAGCAGTACTTC,CASSLNLGTGVQQYF
-,TRBD1,TRBJ1-4,TRBV5-4,TGTGCCAGCAGCTTGCAGGGGGTCAATGAAAAACTGTTTTTT,CASSLQGVNEKLFF
once,-,TRBJ2-7,TRBV15,TGTGCCACCAGCTATGGGCCTAGCTCCGAGCAGTACTTC,CATSYGPSSEQYF
few,TRBD2,TRBJ2-1,TRBV2,TGTGCCAGCACGGGGACTAGCGAGATCTACAATGAGCAGTTCTTC,CASTGTSEIYNEQFF
-,-,TRBJ1-6,TRBV28,TGTGCCAGCGGGACAAGCTATAATTCACCCCTCCACTTT,CASGTSYNSPLHF
-,TRBD1,TRBJ2-5,TRBV5-6,TGTGCCAGCAGCTCAACCGGGACAGGGGGCGAAGAGACCCAGTACTTC,CASSSTGTGGEETQYF
-,TRBD1,TRBJ1-6,TRBV6-5,TGTGCCAGCAGTCGCCGGGACAGGGGTAATTCACCCCTCCACTTT,CASSRRDRGNSPLHF
-,TRBD1,TRBJ2-1,TRBV2,TGTGCCAGCAGTACCCGGGACAGGGGGGTATCCTACAATGAGCAGTTCTTC,CASSTRDRGVSYNEQFF
-,TRBD1,TRBJ1-2,TRBV7-9,TGTGCCAGCAGCTTAGACAGGGGTGGCTATGGCTACACCTTC,CASSLDRGGYGYTF
-,-,TRBJ2-7,TRBV23-1,TGCGCCAGCAGTAACAGGCTGTCCTACGAGCAGTACTTC,CASSNRLSYEQYF